Given below is one T cell receptor beta chain in context. Its matching antigen is unknown. This specimen comes from a study of cytomegalovirus exposure and HLA in healthy donors. Study conclusions and caveats: Later analysis demonstrated an association between a missense DCLRE1C variant and TCR beta V- and J-gene trimming. The records held CMV serostatus as the only immune exposure information.

PCR primers comprised 60 Vbeta and 13 Jbeta primers. Generated by immunoSEQ multiplex PCR, the TCRdb table keeps only in-frame clones and is missing some. This sample carries 130,000 to 150,000 clones, approximately 71% of them seen once, and the ten largest clones take 4% to 6%. The ends lost 0 bases at V and 6 bases at J; junction bases unmatched: 14. This CDR3 spans 18 amino acids. Germline V CDR1 and CDR2: LGHNA, YSLEER. The genes are TRBV4-3 and TRBJ2-1, with TRBD2 matching over 7 bases. The receptor comes from a woman in her fifties or sixties in good health and CMV-seronegative. The sequenced material came from PBMCs. This CDR3 is CASSQDYPTSVLGNEQFF. The CDR3 coding sequence is TGCGCCAGCAGCCAAGATTACCCCACTAGCGTTCTAGGCAATGAGCAGTTCTTC.